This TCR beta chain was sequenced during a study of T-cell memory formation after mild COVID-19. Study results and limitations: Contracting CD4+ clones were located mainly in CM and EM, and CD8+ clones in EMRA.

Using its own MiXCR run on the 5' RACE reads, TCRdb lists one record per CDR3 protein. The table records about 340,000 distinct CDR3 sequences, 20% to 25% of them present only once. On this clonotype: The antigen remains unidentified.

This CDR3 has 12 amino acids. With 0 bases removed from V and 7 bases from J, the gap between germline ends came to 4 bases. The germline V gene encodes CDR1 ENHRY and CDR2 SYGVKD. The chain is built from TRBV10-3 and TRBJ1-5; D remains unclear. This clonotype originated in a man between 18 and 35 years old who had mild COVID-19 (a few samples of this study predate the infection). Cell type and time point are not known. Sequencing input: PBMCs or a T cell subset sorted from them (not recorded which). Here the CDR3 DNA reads TGTGCCATCAGTGAGTCGTCCCAGCCCCAGCATTTT. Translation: CAISESSQPQHF.